This TCR beta chain is from a study of T-cell memory formation after mild COVID-19. About the study: Clusters were largely donor specific. Study-level findings and limits: Day 15 to 85 contracting clones showed balanced CD4/CD8; day 15 to 37 expanders favored CD4+. The appearance of some responding clones in pre-infection memory suggested that cross-reactive memory joined.

After 5'RACE with constant-segment primers, TCR alpha and TCR beta cDNA libraries carrying sample barcodes and UMIs were obtained. One entry per CDR3 protein results from TCRdb running MiXCR on the 5' RACE reads. Of 290,000 or so distinct CDR3 sequences in the sample, roughly a fifth are singletons; the top ten hold under 25%. Germline CDR1 and CDR2: MGHDK and SYGVNS. With 1 base removed from V and 0 bases from J, the gap between germline ends came to 10 bases. The CDR3 has 15 amino acids. This clonotype was counted between two and nine times. Its antigen is still unknown. This receptor was obtained from a man between 18 and 29 years old who had mild COVID-19 (a few samples of this study predate the infection). Cell type and time point are not known. The sequencing input was PBMCs or a T cell subset sorted from them (not recorded which). V is TRBV25-1 and J is TRBJ2-7; D may be TRBD1 or TRBD2 (6 bases each). The CDR3 DNA reads TGTGCCAGCAGTGAATGGAGGGGGAGCTCCTACGAGCAGTACTTC. Translation: CASSEWRGSSYEQYF.